The 26 T cell receptor beta chains below were found in one sample sequenced in a study of blood T cell repertoires in COVID-19. This table comes from immunoSEQ multiplex PCR, and its TCRdb copy is limited to in-frame clones, with some not included. The table includes 150,000 to 200,000 clones, 82% detected once. Sequenced input: peripheral blood. The receptors derive from a woman in her seventies with acute or convalescent COVID-19.

The rearrangement uses TRBV4-3 and TRBJ1-4; D unresolved. This CDR3 has 12 amino acids. Trimming stripped 2 bases from V and 13 bases from J, with 11 bases between. Germline lookup yields CDR1 LGHNA and CDR2 YSLEER. The CDR3 DNA reads TGCGCCAGCAGCCAAATTCCCGAGCGACTGTTTTTT. Protein: CASSQIPERLFF.

This chain uses TRBV2 with TRBJ1-2; possibly TRBD1 for D (5 bases). Between the trimmed V and J ends, which lost 2 bases and 7 bases, there was a span of 20 bases. This CDR3 is 16 amino acids long. Germline CDR1 and CDR2: SNHLY and FYNNEI. The CDR3, as DNA: TGTGCCAGCAGTGAAACCGGGGGAGGGGTTGTCTTTGGCTACACCTTC. Residues: CASSETGGGVVFGYTF.

The chain combines TRBV9 with TRBJ2-7; 11 bases agree with TRBD1. The germline V gene has CDR1 SGDLS and CDR2 YYNGEE. V was pared by 4 bases and J by 5 bases, with 11 bases of the junction left unmatched. The length of the CDR3 is 16 residues. The CDR3 DNA is TGTGCCAGCAGCACCCGGGGACAGGGGGTAGGAAACGAGCAGTACTTC. Amino acid sequence: CASSTRGQGVGNEQYF.

The chain recombines TRBV5-1 with TRBJ2-5; 8 positions match TRBD1. In germline, CDR1 is SGHRS, CDR2 YFSETQ. CDR3 length: 16 amino acids. After removal of 6 bases from V and 2 bases from J, the junction contained 12 bases not matched to a gene. CDR3 bases: TGCGCCAGCAACCTCGGGGGAACAGGGGGGCAAGAGACCCAGTACTTC. It translates to CASNLGGTGGQETQYF.

The chain joins TRBV9 to TRBJ1-5; 12 nucleotides match TRBD1. CDR3 length: 15 residues. Per the germline V gene, CDR1 is SGDLS and CDR2 is YYNGEE. J was trimmed by 5 bases and V by 3 bases; bases with no gene match: 3. CDR3 bases: TGTGCCAGCAGCGCCGGGACAGGGGGCTATCAGCCCCAGCATTTT. Protein product: CASSAGTGGYQPQHF. Based on the CDR3 plus reference TRBV9 and TRBJ1-5, the full variable domain is DSGVTQTPKHLITATGQRVTLRCSPRSGDLSVYWYQQSLDQGLQFLIQYYNGEERAKGNILERFSAQQFPDLHSELNLSSLELGDSALYFCASSAGTGGYQPQHFGDGTRLSIL.

The gene calls are TRBV11-3 and TRBJ1-1; D not certain. Trimming shortened V by 3 bases and J by 2 bases, and 7 bases separated the two germline ends. The CDR3 is made up of 13 amino acids. The germline V gene encodes CDR1 SGHNT and CDR2 YENEEA. The chain's CDR3 is CASSFSGNTEAFF. The CDR3 coding sequence is TGTGCCAGCAGCTTTTCGGGTAACACTGAAGCTTTCTTT.

This sequence joins TRBV23-1 and TRBJ2-7; D is perhaps TRBD2 (6 bases). TRBV23-1 is identified as an open reading frame with a role that is uncertain. The CDR3 extends over 14 amino acids. Trimming pared 1 base from V and 2 bases from J, leaving 9 bases between. CDR3 protein: CASSQCGDAYEQYF. The CDR3 bases are TGCGCCAGCAGTCAATGCGGGGATGCCTACGAGCAGTACTTC.

This clone was observed a single time. The rearrangement uses TRBV5-1 and TRBJ2-7; TRBD2 aligns across 12 bases. Germline CDR1 is SGHRS and CDR2 is YFSETQ. There are 17 residues in the CDR3. The V segment lost 1 base and the J segment 1 base; nucleotides outside the gene matches: 6. The CDR3 spells CASSLFWTSGTSYEQYF. DNA for the CDR3: TGCGCCAGCAGCTTGTTCTGGACTAGCGGGACTTCCTACGAGCAGTACTTC.

The rearrangement joins TRBV6-5 to TRBJ2-3, with a possible D match to TRBD2 (5 bases). Trimming removed 6 bases at V and 4 bases at J, with 11 bases between. Per germline, CDR1 MNHEY and CDR2 SVGAGI. The CDR3 has 13 residues. CDR3: CASRDQAADTQYF. As DNA, the CDR3 is TGTGCCAGCAGAGACCAAGCGGCAGATACGCAGTATTTT.

The chain employs TRBV11-2 and TRBJ2-2; 14 bases are a match to TRBD2. The CDR3 loop spans 16 amino acids. The germline V gene encodes CDR1 SGHAT and CDR2 FQNNGV. J gave up 5 bases and V 4 bases, and 3 bases lay outside the gene matches. This chain's CDR3 is CASSSTSGGATGELFF. CDR3 DNA sequence: TGTGCCAGCAGCTCGACTAGCGGGGGGGCGACCGGGGAGCTGTTTTTT.

The chain uses TRBV5-1 and TRBJ1-1; 11 positions agree with TRBD1. The CDR3 has 14 residues. After removal of 5 bases from V and 5 bases from J, the junction contained 5 bases not matched to a gene. Per germline, CDR1 SGHRS and CDR2 YFSETQ. The CDR3 loop is CASRDGTGGTEAFF. CDR3 in DNA: TGCGCCAGCAGAGACGGGACAGGGGGGACTGAAGCTTTCTTT.

This chain joins TRBV6-1 and TRBJ1-6, with 10 bases fitting TRBD1. In germline, CDR1 is MNHNS, CDR2 SASEGT. There are 20 residues in the CDR3. Unmatched junction bases numbered 17, after V lost 2 bases and J lost 7 bases. The DNA for the CDR3 is TGTGCCAGCAGTGAAAGAGAGATGCGGACGGGACAGGGGCGAAATTCACCCCTCCACTTT. Translated, it gives CASSEREMRTGQGRNSPLHF.

V and J are TRBV10-3 and TRBJ2-3; maybe TRBD2 (6 bases). The V and J ends lost 6 bases and 1 base respectively, with 14 bases between them. Germline CDR1 and CDR2: ENHRY and SYGVKD. The CDR3 has 15 amino acids. The DNA for the CDR3 is TGTGCCATCAGCCGAGGGCGGGACGGCACAGATACGCAGTATTTT. This sequence encodes CAISRGRDGTDTQYF.

V is TRBV5-1 and J is TRBJ2-7; D perhaps matches TRBD2 (5 bases). CDR3 length: 14 amino acids. V was shortened by 2 bases and J by 3 bases, with 12 bases between the two germline ends. CDR1 and CDR2 (germline): SGHRS, YFSETQ. The CDR3 region has the DNA TGCGCCAGCAGCTTCAGAGCGGAACGCTACGAGCAGTACTTC. This translates into CASSFRAERYEQYF.

V gene TRBV30 combines with J gene TRBJ1-5; a possible D gene is TRBD1 (5 bases). V was pared by 2 bases and J by 8 bases, with 13 bases between. The CDR3 covers 13 residues. Germline CDR1 GTSNPN, CDR2 SVGIG (reference sequence). In DNA form, the CDR3 reads TGTGCCTGGAGTCTTAGACTAGGGGAGCCCCAGCATTTT. This encodes CAWSLRLGEPQHF.

The CDR3 loop reads CASSGTSGDTQYF. CDR3 DNA sequence: TGTGCCAGCAGCGGGACTAGCGGCGATACGCAGTATTTT. The rearrangement links TRBV9 to TRBJ2-3; 10 positions agree with TRBD2. Trimming at V came to 3 bases and at J to 6 bases, leaving 1 base not matched to a gene. The CDR3 is 13 residues long. CDR1 and CDR2 (germline): SGDLS, YYNGEE.

The genes are TRBV6-5 and TRBJ1-5, with TRBD1 matching over 9 bases. Germline V gene lookup returns CDR1 MNHEY and CDR2 SVGAGI. This CDR3 has 15 residues. Germline trimming cut 5 bases from V and 0 bases from J; bases unmatched to any gene: 2. As DNA, the CDR3 is TGTGCCAGCAGTCGACAGGGGGATAGCAATCAGCCCCAGCATTTT. Its protein product is CASSRQGDSNQPQHF.

The chain is built from TRBV7-9 and TRBJ1-1; 10 bases fit TRBD1. Germline lookup yields CDR1 SEHNR and CDR2 FQNEAQ (reference sequence). The J segment lost 10 bases and the V segment lost 5 bases, leaving 10 bases of the junction unmatched. The CDR3 loop spans 14 amino acids. The CDR3 is CASSLSTGGLPAFF. The CDR3, as DNA: TGTGCCAGCAGCCTGTCGACAGGGGGCTTGCCAGCTTTCTTT.

V and J are TRBV5-1 and TRBJ2-2; D ambiguous. The ends were cut back, 0 bases at V and 4 bases at J, with 16 bases in the middle. The CDR3 covers 17 residues. CDR1 SGHRS and CDR2 YFSETQ come from the germline V gene. CDR3 region: CASSLARFERFTGELFF. The DNA for the CDR3 is TGCGCCAGCAGCTTGGCACGCTTTGAGCGCTTCACCGGGGAGCTGTTTTTT.

CDR3 bases: TGCGCCAGCAGCCAAGGACTCTTGGCTGGCTACACCTTC. It is translated as CASSQGLLAGYTF. The chain links TRBV4-3 to TRBJ1-2; D unresolved. Trimming pared 1 base from V and 7 bases from J, leaving 10 bases between. CDR3 size: 13 residues. The V gene's germline CDR1 is LGHNA and CDR2 YSLEER.

This clone was observed once. CDR3 in amino acids: CASSLWRGSSYNEQFF. CDR3 DNA sequence: TGTGCCAGCAGTTTATGGAGAGGGAGCTCCTACAATGAGCAGTTCTTC. The V and J genes are TRBV28 and TRBJ2-1; TRBD2 might be the D (5 bases). The CDR3 loop spans 16 amino acids. Trimming removed 0 bases at V and 0 bases at J, with 9 bases between. Germline CDR1 reads MDHEN; CDR2 reads SYDVKM.

This chain uses TRBV9 with TRBJ1-2, with 12 bases matching TRBD1. V was clipped by 0 bases and J by 10 bases; unmatched bases: 7. Germline V lookup: CDR1 SGDLS, CDR2 YYNGEE. The CDR3 has 15 residues. The CDR3 spells CASSVAGQGAFDYTF. The CDR3 DNA reads as TGTGCCAGCAGCGTAGCGGGACAGGGGGCTTTTGACTACACCTTC.

The chain has TRBV6-2 or TRBV6-3 and TRBJ2-7; TRBD2 aligns across 11 bases. The ends lost 0 bases at V and 4 bases at J; junction bases unmatched: 2. CDR3 size: 15 residues. Germline V gene lookup returns CDR1 MNHEY and CDR2 SVGEGT. Here the CDR3 reads CASSYSASGRYEQYF. The CDR3 coding sequence is TGTGCCAGCAGTTACTCGGCTAGCGGGAGGTACGAGCAGTACTTC.

J is TRBJ2-1 and V is TRBV5-1; D call uncertain. The CDR3 length is 15 residues. Germline loops: CDR1 SGHRS, CDR2 YFSETQ. Trimming took off 0 bases at V and 4 bases at J, with 11 bases between the two ends. CDR3 sequence (DNA): TGCGCCAGCAGCTTGGATGTCGGGTCATACAATGAGCAGTTCTTC. This encodes CASSLDVGSYNEQFF.

This clone appeared a single time. The chain combines TRBV19 with TRBJ1-1; tentatively, D is TRBD1 (6 bases). Germline V gene lookup returns CDR1 LNHDA and CDR2 SQIVND (reference sequence). Deletions cut 3 bases from V and 5 bases from J, with 10 bases between. The CDR3 consists of 13 residues. In DNA, the CDR3 is TGTGCCAGTAGTATGAAGGGGGGGACTGAAGCTTTCTTT. Protein sequence: CASSMKGGTEAFF.

The V gene is TRBV30, the J gene TRBJ2-3, with 10 bases lining up with TRBD2. The CDR3 covers 14 residues. Germline CDR1 reads GTSNPN; CDR2 reads SVGIG (reference sequence). Germline trimming cut 7 bases from V and 2 bases from J; bases unmatched to any gene: 6. The CDR3 DNA reads TGTGCCTCCGCGACTAGCGGGCACACAGATACGCAGTATTTT. This encodes CASATSGHTDTQYF.